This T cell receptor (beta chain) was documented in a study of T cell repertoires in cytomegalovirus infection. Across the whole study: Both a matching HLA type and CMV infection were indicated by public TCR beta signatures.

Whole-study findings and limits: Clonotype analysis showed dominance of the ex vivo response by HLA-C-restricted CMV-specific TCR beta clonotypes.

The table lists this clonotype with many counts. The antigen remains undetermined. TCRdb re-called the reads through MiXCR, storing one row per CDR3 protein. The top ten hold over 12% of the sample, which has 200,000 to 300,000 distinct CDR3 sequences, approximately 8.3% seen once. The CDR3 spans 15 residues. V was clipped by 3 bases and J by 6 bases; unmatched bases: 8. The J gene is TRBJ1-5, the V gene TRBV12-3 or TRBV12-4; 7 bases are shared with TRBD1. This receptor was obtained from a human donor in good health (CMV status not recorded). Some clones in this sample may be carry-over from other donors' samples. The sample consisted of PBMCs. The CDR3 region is CASSFDRAVGQPQHF. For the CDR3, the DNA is TGTGCCAGCAGTTTTGACAGGGCGGTAGGTCAGCCCCAGCATTTT.